This T cell receptor (beta chain) was observed in a study of blood T cell repertoires in COVID-19. Study information: Whether acute or convalescent, the COVID-19 samples came from the United States, Italy and Spain. T cells, B-cell-depleted T cells, or PBMCs supplied cDNA or gDNA.

Profiling relied on immunoSEQ multiplex PCR, and the TCRdb table lists in-frame clones only, not all of them. Found here are 250,000 to 400,000 clones, around 87% of them singletons; the top ten hold roughly 5%. CDR1 and CDR2 (germline): MNHEY, SVGAGI. The ends lost 8 bases at V and 5 bases at J; junction bases unmatched: 6. The CDR3 consists of 13 residues. This clone was counted a few times. Two negative PCRs, clearance, or symptom resolution characterized the recovered Cohort 3 donors. This TCR was recovered from a woman aged 25-40 years who had recovered from COVID-19. Sequences were obtained from PBMCs or T cells enriched from blood (not recorded which). This chain uses TRBV6-5 with TRBJ1-2, with 9 bases identical to TRBD1. Here the CDR3 reads CASGVDRGYGYTF. CDR3 nucleotides: TGTGCCAGCGGAGTCGACAGGGGGTATGGCTACACCTTC.